This T cell receptor beta chain was found in a study of shared clonotypes between healthy human individuals. Overall study context: Three plates were used per donor for CD4 naive, three for CD4 memory, two for CD8 naive and one for CD8 memory. General study points: Researchers found naive subsets generally carried larger estimated richness than memory subsets. A handful of donors showed sharing of 4.5% to 5% of naive CD4 clonotypes.

For this clone: Its target is unknown.

Some clones are missing from TCRdb's copy, which holds only in-frame ones; the method was immunoSEQ multiplex PCR. The profile covers some 2.1 million clones, with approximately 95% appearing a single time and 0.1% to 0.15% taken by the ten largest. This CDR3 comprises 15 residues. Germline CDR1 and CDR2: MNHEY and SVGAGI. V lost 4 bases and J lost 7, with 19 bases in between. This TCR was sampled from a man aged 18 to 29 in good health. The source material was naive CD4+ T cells sorted from blood. Regarding subset: CD45RA+ positively selected. The chain recombines TRBV6-5 with TRBJ1-1; D is perhaps TRBD1 (6 bases). CDR3 residues: CASSFLGHQGGEAFF. CDR3 nucleotide sequence: TGTGCCAGCAGTTTCTTGGGACACCAAGGGGGTGAAGCTTTCTTT.